The 18 T cell receptor beta chains presented below share a single source sample, sequenced in a study of graft-versus-host responses after intestinal transplantation. Profiling relied on immunoSEQ multiplex PCR, and the TCRdb table lists in-frame clones only, not all of them. The table has about 92,000 clones, 80% to 85% seen once; the top ten hold roughly 17%. Their cognate antigens are unknown. Sequences were derived from unstimulated CD8+ T cells sorted from spleen or lymph node cells, sampled before intestinal transplant. The receptor set was obtained from a human donor who received an intestinal transplant.

The chain has TRBV18 and TRBJ2-1; D is unclear. Between the trimmed V and J ends, which lost 2 bases and 5 bases, there was a span of 10 bases. Per germline, CDR1 KGHSH and CDR2 LQKENI. The CDR3 length is 14 residues. The CDR3 DNA follows: TGTGCCAGCTCACCATACCCCCCTAACAATGAGCAGTTCTTC. This encodes CASSPYPPNNEQFF. Variable domain in full (rest from reference TRBV18 and TRBJ2-1): NAGVMQNPRHLVRRRGQEARLRCSPMKGHSHVYWYRQLPEEGLKFMVYLQKENIIDESGMPKERFSAEFPKEGPSILRIQQVVRGDSAAYFCASSPYPPNNEQFFGPGTRLTVL.

This clone was counted between two and nine times. This specimen includes other DNA sequences encoding the same CDR3. V and J are TRBV5-6 and TRBJ2-7; D ambiguous. The CDR3 sequence is 12 residues long. CDR1 is SGHDT and CDR2 is YYEEEE in the germline V gene. The V end was cut by 4 bases, the J end by 2 bases, with 7 bases between. The CDR3 loop reads CASSLGTYEQYF. The CDR3 region has the DNA TGTGCCAGCAGCCTGGGGACCTACGAGCAGTACTTC.

The chain employs TRBV7-9 and TRBJ2-1; D remains ambiguous. CDR1 is SEHNR and CDR2 is FQNEAQ in the germline V gene (reference sequence). Deletions cut 8 bases from V and 0 bases from J, with 20 bases between. CDR3 length equals 17 residues. CDR3 DNA sequence: TGTGCCAGCGTAAGTGACCAGCCTTTCACCTCCTACAATGAGCAGTTCTTC. Translating it yields CASVSDQPFTSYNEQFF.

The chain links TRBV5-4 to TRBJ1-3; unclear D gene. The CDR3 covers 16 residues. CDR1 is SGHNT, CDR2 YYREEE, per germline (reference sequence). V lost 4 bases and J lost 2, with 16 bases in between. Here the CDR3 reads CASSPDRGQTGNTIYF. The CDR3 DNA reads as TGTGCCAGCAGCCCAGATCGCGGCCAGACTGGAAACACCATATATTTT.

V gene TRBV9 combines with J gene TRBJ2-7; D assignment may be TRBD1 or TRBD2 (5 bases each). Trimming removed 0 bases at V and 0 bases at J, with 10 bases between. CDR1 and CDR2 from the germline V gene are SGDLS and YYNGEE. The CDR3 sequence is 15 residues long. The DNA for the CDR3 is TGTGCCAGCAGCGTAGGGTGGGGACCCTCCTACGAGCAGTACTTC. This codes for CASSVGWGPSYEQYF.

The table lists this clone with a few counts. The V gene is TRBV6-5, the J gene TRBJ1-4, with unresolved D. Trimming cost V 5 bases and J 3 bases, with 10 bases left between them. The CDR3 spans 14 residues. CDR1 and CDR2 (germline): MNHEY, SVGAGI. CDR3 coding DNA: TGTGCCAGCAGTGGGGTTTCAGCTAATGAAAAACTGTTTTTT. Encoded protein: CASSGVSANEKLFF.

V is TRBV4-1 and J is TRBJ2-7; 9 bases line up with TRBD1. Germline V gene data show CDR1 as MGHRA and CDR2 as YSYEKL. CDR3 length: 15 amino acids. Trimming removed 4 bases from V and 1 base from J; junction bases left unmatched: 5. The CDR3 is CASSPRQGVSYEQYF. CDR3 nucleotides: TGCGCCAGCAGCCCACGACAGGGGGTATCCTACGAGCAGTACTTC.

The chain is built from TRBV5-1 and TRBJ2-5; TRBD2 matches 7 bases. Germline CDR1 and CDR2: SGHRS and YFSETQ. V was pared by 0 bases and J by 2 bases, with 4 bases of the junction left unmatched. CDR3 length: 15 amino acids. The CDR3 spells CASSLEAGFQETQYF. In DNA form, the CDR3 reads TGCGCCAGCAGCTTGGAAGCGGGGTTTCAAGAGACCCAGTACTTC.

V gene TRBV6-5 combines with J gene TRBJ1-2; no reliable D call. Germline CDR1 is MNHEY and CDR2 is SVGAGI. This CDR3 comprises 14 residues. The V and J ends lost 6 bases and 4 bases respectively, with 15 bases between them. The DNA for the CDR3 is TGTGCCAGCAGCCCGACCTCGACCCTCTATGGCTACACCTTC. It is translated as CASSPTSTLYGYTF.

The table lists this clone with a count of one. This chain joins TRBV7-6 and TRBJ1-1; TRBD1 aligns across 8 bases. Germline loops: CDR1 SGHVS, CDR2 FNYEAQ. Losses at the gene ends were 5 bases for V and 1 base for J; bases not matched to a gene: 9. The CDR3 is made up of 16 amino acids. CDR3 region: CASSPRQGPGNTEAFF. CDR3 coding DNA: TGTGCCAGCAGCCCAAGACAGGGGCCGGGGAACACTGAAGCTTTCTTT.

This sequence joins TRBV5-4 and TRBJ2-1; 7 nucleotides align to TRBD2. This CDR3 is built from 15 residues. Germline values: CDR1 SGHNT, CDR2 YYREEE (reference sequence). The ends lost 1 base at V and 7 bases at J; junction bases unmatched: 8. The CDR3 DNA is TGTGCCAGCAGCTTGCCGGGGGGACCTTTGAATGAGCAGTTCTTC. It codes for CASSLPGGPLNEQFF. The whole variable domain, filled in from reference TRBV5-4 and TRBJ2-1, reads ETGVTQSPTHLIKTRGQQVTLRCSSQSGHNTVSWYQQALGQGPQFIFQYYREEENGRGNFPPRFSGLQFPNYSSELNVNALELDDSALYLCASSLPGGPLNEQFFGPGTRLTVL.

In this sample, this clone turned up once. In nucleotides, the CDR3 is TGTGCCAGCAGCCGCCTCGGCCCCCTGCTGAACACTGAAGCTTTCTTT. It encodes CASSRLGPLLNTEAFF. The chain employs TRBV14 and TRBJ1-1; D is ambiguous. The V and J ends lost 4 bases and 0 bases respectively, with 15 bases between them. The germline V gene encodes CDR1 SGHDN and CDR2 FVKESK. The CDR3 is 16 amino acids.

This chain's CDR3 is CASSWLASYNEQFF. CDR3 coding DNA: TGCGCCAGCAGCTGGCTCGCCTCCTACAATGAGCAGTTCTTC. The genes are TRBV4-1 and TRBJ2-1; D unclear. This CDR3 contains 14 residues. V was cut by 5 bases and J by 0 bases, with 8 bases left in between. The V gene's germline CDR1 is MGHRA and CDR2 YSYEKL.

To note about this clone: This same CDR3 is encoded by further DNA sequences in the sample. This chain uses TRBV27 with TRBJ2-5; no clear D gene. Trimming removed 4 bases from V and 2 bases from J, with 2 bases in between. The germline CDR1 and CDR2 sequences are MNHEY and SMNVEV (reference sequence). The CDR3 contains 11 residues. This CDR3 reads CASSSQETQYF. The CDR3 DNA is TGTGCCAGCAGTTCTCAAGAGACCCAGTACTTC.

This sequence joins TRBV28 and TRBJ2-4; perhaps TRBD2 as D (5 bases). The length of the CDR3 is 13 residues. V was cut by 6 bases and J by 0 bases, with 6 bases left in between. Germline V lookup: CDR1 MDHEN, CDR2 SYDVKM. CDR3: CASRRVAKNIQYF. The CDR3 DNA reads TGTGCCAGCAGGAGGGTAGCCAAAAACATTCAGTACTTC. The full variable domain, with the rest looked up from reference TRBV28 and TRBJ2-4, is DVKVTQSSRYLVKRTGEKVFLECVQDMDHENMFWYRQDPGLGLRLIYFSYDVKMKEKGDIPEGYSVSREKKERFSLILESASTNQTSMYLCASRRVAKNIQYFGAGTRLSVL.

V is TRBV5-6 and J is TRBJ2-7; tentative D call: TRBD1 (5 bases). There are 13 residues in the CDR3. Germline V gene lookup returns CDR1 SGHDT and CDR2 YYEEEE. Trimming shortened V by 3 bases and J by 4 bases, and 11 bases separated the two germline ends. CDR3 sequence reads: CASSSYGAYEQYF. The CDR3 region has the DNA TGTGCCAGCAGCTCATATGGGGCGTACGAGCAGTACTTC.

The chain links TRBV5-4 to TRBJ1-1; D not resolved. Germline CDR1 SGHNT, CDR2 YYREEE (reference sequence). This CDR3 spans 12 amino acids. Deletions cut 3 bases from V and 1 base from J, with 4 bases between. CDR3 amino acids: CASSWGNTEAFF. CDR3 nucleotides: TGTGCCAGCAGCTGGGGGAACACTGAAGCTTTCTTT.

This chain links TRBV5-1 with TRBJ1-2; D remains unclear. Per the germline V gene, CDR1 is SGHRS and CDR2 is YFSETQ. The CDR3 has 16 residues. Trimming removed 2 bases from V and 5 bases from J, with 19 bases in between. The CDR3 nucleotides read TGCGCCAGCAGCTTAGACTACCGGACGGGAGCATATGGCTACACCTTC. Protein sequence: CASSLDYRTGAYGYTF.